The 29 T cell receptor beta chains below come from one sample, sequenced in a study of control samples from healthy donors and cancer patients. Only in-frame clones appear in the TCRdb table, and some are missing; sequencing was by immunoSEQ multiplex PCR. Among over 100,000 clones listed, around 90% were seen once. Source material: blood. These receptors originate from a man aged 18 to 29 in good health.

The gene calls are TRBV2 and TRBJ2-7; the D gene could be TRBD1 or TRBD2 (6 bases each). The CDR3 covers 15 residues. Germline CDR1 is SNHLY and CDR2 is FYNNEI. V lost 6 bases and J 1 base, leaving 16 bases between the germline ends. The CDR3 DNA reads TGTGCCAGCAGGGCCGGTAGAGGGGGGTCCTACGAGCAGTACTTC. Amino acids: CASRAGRGGSYEQYF.

CDR3 protein: CASSPRTSGSTDTQYF. CDR3 coding DNA: TGTGCCAGCAGCCCGCGGACTAGCGGTAGCACAGATACGCAGTATTTT. The chain carries TRBV5-4 and TRBJ2-3; 10 positions agree with TRBD2. In germline, CDR1 is SGHNT, CDR2 YYREEE (reference sequence). With 4 bases clipped from V and 0 bases from J, the junction kept 5 bases outside the gene matches. This CDR3 comprises 16 residues.

The V and J genes are TRBV7-3 and TRBJ2-1, with 7 bases that match TRBD1. The CDR3 totals 12 residues. Per the germline V gene, CDR1 is SGHTA and CDR2 is FQGTGA. The J segment lost 7 bases and the V segment lost 4 bases, leaving 1 base of the junction unmatched. The CDR3 loop is CASSSQGNEQFF. The CDR3 DNA sequence: TGTGCCAGCAGCTCACAGGGGAATGAGCAGTTCTTC.

The V call is TRBV19, the J call TRBJ1-3, with a weak D call TRBD1 (5 bases). The CDR3 consists of 17 residues. Germline V gene data show CDR1 as LNHDA and CDR2 as SQIVND (reference sequence). Trimming removed 3 bases from V and 1 base from J, with 16 bases in between. The CDR3 DNA follows: TGTGCCAGTAGTATTCATCGACAGCGCGGGTCTGGAAACACCATATATTTT. Protein sequence: CASSIHRQRGSGNTIYF.

The chain couples TRBV9 to TRBJ2-7, with TRBD1 matching over 8 bases. CDR1 is SGDLS and CDR2 is YYNGEE in the germline V gene. The length of the CDR3 is 15 residues. J gave up 2 bases and V 2 bases, and 6 bases lay outside the gene matches. In DNA form, the CDR3 reads TGTGCCAGCAGCGTTGAGCCAGGGGGCCCCTACGAGCAGTACTTC. Translating gives CASSVEPGGPYEQYF.

V usage is TRBV30 and J usage is TRBJ2-6; the match to TRBD1 covers 9 bases. The V gene's germline CDR1 is GTSNPN and CDR2 SVGIG (reference sequence). V shed 3 bases, J shed 10 bases, and the junction held 13 bases outside the gene matches. The CDR3 is 16 residues long. The CDR3 coding sequence is TGTGCCTGGAGCGTTTACCCCCGGGACAGGGTGAACGTCCTGACTTTC. Translated: CAWSVYPRDRVNVLTF.

This chain uses TRBV7-2 with TRBJ1-6; 7 bases line up with TRBD1. V lost 5 bases and J lost 10; bases outside the gene matches: 8. The germline gives CDR1 SGHTA, CDR2 FQGNSA. The CDR3 contains 14 residues. CDR3 sequence reads: CASSPRTGGSPLHF. CDR3 DNA sequence: TGTGCCAGCAGCCCTCGGACAGGCGGCTCACCCCTCCACTTT.

Details on this clone: In the same sample, other DNA sequences code for this CDR3. In DNA form, the CDR3 reads TGTGCCAGCAGCTTGAGGGACGAGCAGTACTTC. Its protein is CASSLRDEQYF. The gene calls are TRBV5-6 and TRBJ2-7; D gene uncertain. CDR1 and CDR2 (germline): SGHDT, YYEEEE. The V gene lost 1 base and the J gene lost 5 bases, with 4 bases spanning the gap. The CDR3 sequence is 11 residues long. The whole variable domain, filled in from reference TRBV5-6 and TRBJ2-7, reads DAGVTQSPTHLIKTRGQQVTLRCSPKSGHDTVSWYQQALGQGPQFIFQYYEEEERQRGNFPDRFSGHQFPNYSSELNVNALLLGDSALYLCASSLRDEQYFGPGTRLTVT.

The table lists this clone with a count of one. V usage is TRBV6-5 and J usage is TRBJ2-3, with 11 bases that match TRBD2. Per the germline V gene, CDR1 is MNHEY and CDR2 is SVGAGI. Trimming took 4 bases from V and 0 from J; bases not matched to a gene: 0. The CDR3 contains 15 residues. In DNA form, the CDR3 reads TGTGCCAGCAGTTCTAGCGGGGGGAGCACAGATACGCAGTATTTT. This translates into CASSSSGGSTDTQYF.

To note about this clone: The sample holds other DNA sequences that translate to the same CDR3. This sequence joins TRBV3-1 (or the pseudogene TRBV3-2) and TRBJ2-7; 10 positions agree with TRBD2. The trim removed 1 base at V and 1 base at J, leaving 1 base unmatched. The CDR3 runs 15 residues. Germline-derived CDR1 and CDR2 are LGHDT and YNNKEL (reference sequence). The chain's CDR3 is CASSQGLAGSYEQYF. Here the CDR3 DNA reads TGTGCCAGCAGCCAAGGACTAGCGGGTTCCTACGAGCAGTACTTC.

The genes are TRBV13 and TRBJ2-3, with TRBD2 matching over 14 bases. This CDR3 is 19 amino acids long. Germline trimming cut 4 bases from V and 6 bases from J; bases unmatched to any gene: 15. Germline V CDR1 and CDR2: PRHDT, FYEKMQ (reference sequence). This CDR3 is CASSSRTSGGTGWSDTQYF. The DNA for the CDR3 is TGTGCCAGCAGCTCCCGGACTAGCGGGGGGACGGGGTGGTCGGATACGCAGTATTTT.

The rearrangement uses TRBV6-5 and TRBJ2-3; TRBD2 aligns across 9 bases. The CDR3 consists of 16 residues. Germline V CDR1 and CDR2: MNHEY, SVGAGI. V gave up 0 bases and J gave up 1 base; unmatched junction bases: 2. The CDR3: CASSYSASGGTDTQYF. CDR3 bases: TGTGCCAGCAGTTACTCGGCTAGCGGGGGCACAGATACGCAGTATTTT.

V and J are TRBV5-6 and TRBJ2-5; 12 bases match TRBD2. The CDR3 is 15 residues long. Germline V gene data show CDR1 as SGHDT and CDR2 as YYEEEE. V trimming: 2 bases; J trimming: 2 bases; junction bases outside the gene matches: 1. The CDR3 sequence: CASSFGLAGQETQYF. The CDR3 DNA is TGTGCCAGCAGCTTTGGACTAGCGGGACAAGAGACCCAGTACTTC.

Here the CDR3 reads CASSSGLGDARQYF. The CDR3 DNA follows: TGTGCCAGCAGCTCGGGACTAGGGGATGCGAGGCAGTACTTC. The gene calls are TRBV13 and TRBJ2-7; 8 nucleotides align to TRBD2. The V gene end was trimmed by 4 bases and the J gene end by 9 bases; junction bases not matched to a gene: 11. Looked up from germline, CDR1 is PRHDT and CDR2 is FYEKMQ (reference sequence). The CDR3 has 14 amino acids.

The V and J genes are TRBV7-2 and TRBJ1-5; D might be TRBD1 (5 bases). Germline CDR1 and CDR2: SGHTA and FQGNSA. V dropped 7 bases and J dropped 5 bases, with 18 bases sitting between them. The CDR3 runs 15 residues. The CDR3 loop reads CASNLGLSADQPQHF. The CDR3 nucleotides are TGTGCCAGCAACTTGGGGCTTTCAGCGGATCAGCCCCAGCATTTT.

The J gene is TRBJ2-7, the V gene TRBV7-9, with D uncertain. The germline V gene encodes CDR1 SEHNR and CDR2 FQNEAQ (reference sequence). Between the trimmed V and J ends, which lost 1 base and 7 bases, there was a span of 11 bases. This CDR3 spans 13 amino acids. CDR3 loop: CASSLGHPREQYF. CDR3 DNA: TGTGCCAGCAGCTTAGGACACCCAAGGGAGCAGTACTTC.

A single count supports this clone. V usage is TRBV5-1 and J usage is TRBJ2-6; D is ambiguous. Trimming left V 2 bases short and J 3 bases short, with 6 bases between. From germline, CDR1 is SGHRS and CDR2 YFSETQ. The CDR3 sequence is 14 residues long. CDR3 nucleotides: TGCGCCAGCAGCTTCGGGTTTGGGGCCAACGTCCTGACTTTC. Translation gives CASSFGFGANVLTF.

The rearrangement joins TRBV5-1 to TRBJ1-1, with 8 bases aligning to TRBD1. Per germline, CDR1 SGHRS and CDR2 YFSETQ. Unmatched junction bases numbered 4, after V lost 4 bases and J lost 5 bases. The CDR3 is 13 residues long. The CDR3 coding sequence is TGCGCCAGCAGCGAACAGGGGGGGACTGAAGCTTTCTTT. This translates into CASSEQGGTEAFF.

The V call is TRBV27, the J call TRBJ2-5; TRBD1 agrees at 10 bases. V was pared by 6 bases and J by 5 bases, with 6 bases of the junction left unmatched. Germline assignment: CDR1 MNHEY and CDR2 SMNVEV (reference sequence). There are 14 residues in the CDR3. DNA for the CDR3: TGTGCCAGCAGAGCGACAGGGGGCATGGAGACCCAGTACTTC. Amino acids: CASRATGGMETQYF.

The chain joins TRBV2 to TRBJ2-1, with D possibly called TRBD1 or TRBD2 (6 bases each). Germline assignment: CDR1 SNHLY and CDR2 FYNNEI. V was shortened by 5 bases and J by 7 bases, with 12 bases between the two germline ends. This CDR3 spans 13 amino acids. The CDR3 DNA follows: TGTGCCAGCAGTCTAGGAGGGGGGAATGAGCAGTTCTTC. Translated: CASSLGGGNEQFF.

This clone was recorded once. The J gene is TRBJ2-7, the V gene TRBV6-6; 9 bases are a match to TRBD2. Trimming took 2 bases from V and 4 from J; bases not matched to a gene: 6. This CDR3 comprises 15 residues. In germline, CDR1 is MNHNY, CDR2 SVGAGI (reference sequence). CDR3 bases: TGTGCCAGCAGTTACGATCGAGCGGGGGGTTACGAGCAGTACTTC. It yields the protein CASSYDRAGGYEQYF.

This clone has just a few counts. CDR3 DNA sequence: TGTGCCAGCAGTGCGACTAGCGGGGGAACAGATACGCAGTATTTT. This encodes CASSATSGGTDTQYF. The chain joins TRBV6-4 to TRBJ2-3; the match to TRBD2 covers 12 bases. Germline CDR1 is MRHNA and CDR2 is SNTAGT. V trimming: 4 bases; J trimming: 3 bases; junction bases outside the gene matches: 2. This CDR3 is 15 amino acids long.

The gene calls are TRBV13 and TRBJ1-1; the D is unclear. With 0 bases removed from V and 1 base from J, the gap between germline ends came to 6 bases. Germline lookup yields CDR1 PRHDT and CDR2 FYEKMQ (reference sequence). This CDR3 is 14 amino acids long. The CDR3 loop is CASSLGASNTEAFF. CDR3 coding DNA: TGTGCCAGCAGCTTAGGCGCGTCGAACACTGAAGCTTTCTTT.

This chain uses TRBV7-9 with TRBJ1-2; D remains ambiguous. This CDR3 contains 15 residues. CDR1 is SEHNR and CDR2 is FQNEAQ in the germline V gene (reference sequence). The V and J ends lost 1 base and 4 bases respectively, with 13 bases between them. Here the CDR3 reads CASSLDWVDPYGYTF. CDR3 DNA sequence: TGTGCCAGCAGCTTAGATTGGGTAGACCCCTATGGCTACACCTTC.

V gene TRBV18 combines with J gene TRBJ1-4, with D perhaps TRBD1 (6 bases). Trimming took 5 bases from V and 7 from J, leaving 14 bases between them. There are 14 residues in the CDR3. Germline V gene sequence: CDR1 KGHSH, CDR2 LQKENI. CDR3 DNA: TGTGCCAGCTCAGAGGACAGAAACGGTGAAAAACTGTTTTTT. Amino acids: CASSEDRNGEKLFF.

J is TRBJ2-3 and V is TRBV2, with 11 bases that match TRBD2. CDR1 is SNHLY and CDR2 is FYNNEI in the germline V gene. Trimming at V came to 3 bases and at J to 3 bases, leaving 20 bases not matched to a gene. The CDR3 sequence is 21 residues long. CDR3 in amino acids: CASSDPSSIAGGNPKTDTQYF. CDR3 nucleotide sequence: TGTGCCAGCAGTGACCCTAGTAGCATAGCGGGGGGGAACCCTAAAACAGATACGCAGTATTTT.

This clone was recorded only once. V gene TRBV30 combines with J gene TRBJ2-2; D not resolved. The V and J ends lost 1 base and 4 bases respectively, with 7 bases between them. CDR1 GTSNPN and CDR2 SVGIG come from the germline V gene (reference sequence). This CDR3 comprises 13 residues. CDR3 DNA: TGTGCCTGGAGTGAATCTCCCACCGGGGAGCTGTTTTTT. It codes for CAWSESPTGELFF.

The genes are TRBV6-6 and TRBJ2-3, with D unresolved. CDR1 and CDR2 (germline): MNHNY, SVGAGI (reference sequence). Trimming stripped 7 bases from V and 2 bases from J, with 4 bases between. The length of the CDR3 is 11 residues. This chain's CDR3 is CASTHTDTQYF. In DNA, the CDR3 is TGTGCCAGCACCCACACAGATACGCAGTATTTT.

This clone has a handful of counts. The chain employs TRBV7-9 and TRBJ2-7; D is uncertain. V gave up 2 bases and J gave up 0 bases, with 5 bases separating them. The CDR3 extends over 13 amino acids. The germline CDR1 and CDR2 sequences are SEHNR and FQNEAQ (reference sequence). The CDR3 protein is CASSLSYSYEQYF. The CDR3 DNA is TGTGCCAGCAGCTTATCCTACTCCTACGAGCAGTACTTC.